This T cell receptor (beta chain) appears in the sequencing data of a study of cytomegalovirus exposure and HLA in healthy donors (dated by TCRdb to the late 2010s). Regarding the research as a whole: In an earlier analysis of several hundred of the donors, around 300 Gb of sequence data and approximately 120 million unique TCR beta sequences from 180 million or so T cells were reported. Typing coverage differed by locus: A, B, C, DRB1 and DQB1 were typed in roughly 629-630 donors, DQA1 in approximately 520, DPA1 in 600 to 610, and DPB1 in approximately 450. In an earlier analysis of 550 to 700 of the donors, high-throughput TCR beta sequencing was used to judge whether each TCR beta V gene segment behaved as functional or pseudogenic. Class I and class II HLA loci were covered by the typing at four-digit resolution. The study used immunosequencing to profile the T cell repertoires of several hundred subjects and linked those repertoires to cytomegalovirus serostatus. A later analysis re-analyzed previously published TCR beta repertoires from 600 to 850 donors and added high-resolution HLA genotyping to study TCR occurrence patterns. A later genetic analysis took genome-wide SNP genotypes for about three fifths of the roughly 700 donors and used that subset as a discovery cohort. The study aimed to test whether cataloging public T cell receptors could reveal signatures of past pathogen exposure. Because of strong linkage in the cohort, five DR-DQ haplotypes were treated as single units for association and clustering. Besides the first cohort of 550 to 750 subjects, a separate validation cohort made up of 120 or so different subjects was used. Rather than using new phenotypic data, the later analysis identified candidate immune exposures from TCR beta sequences and from how often those sequences occurred across donors. Of the roughly 400 genotyped donors, less than 90% were placed in the genetic ancestry cluster associated with self-reported Caucasian donors. An early release that covered 500 to 800 HLA-typed donors contained about 300 gigabases of sequencing data and about 84 million unique TCR sequences. Among roughly 400 genotyped donors of the cohort, an average of roughly 230,000 unique TCR beta nucleotide sequences was sequenced per donor, of which about 18% were non-productive. Alongside the repertoire data, information on donor age, sex, ethnicity and CMV serostatus was compiled. Every repertoire in the discovery cohort had been generated on one and the same sequencing platform. To predict cytomegalovirus infection status, the study brought together high-throughput TCR immunosequencing, statistical association of individual TCRs with disease status, and machine learning.

A word on this clone: Its target antigen remains unknown. Base qualities are missing; no much larger clone stands one base away.

Taken from the germline V gene (reference sequence), the CDR1 and CDR2 loops are SGHKS and YYEKEE. V lost 2 bases and J lost 6 bases; the stretch between them is 15 bases long. The CDR3 holds 14 amino acids from the cysteine to the phenylalanine. The kept DNA is CDR3 alone, 42 bases in frame from the first base. The library was generated by the immunoSEQ multiplex PCR assay. A mixture of 60 forward primers for TCR Vbeta segments and 13 reverse primers for TCR Jbeta segments was used in the multiplex PCR. A multiplex PCR assay on genomic DNA amplified the CDR3 region of rearranged TCR beta genes. Amplified TCR beta libraries were sequenced as 87-base-pair reads on the Illumina HiSeq System. As for the authors' bioinformatics: A later analysis tallied approximately 87 million unique TCR beta chains across the 610 or so repertoires, and approximately 12 million of those chains were shared by two or more donors. To remove PCR and sequencing errors, raw reads were error-corrected and collapsed into unique sequences using a nearest-neighbor algorithm that merged closely related sequences. Alignment of CDR3 sequences to IMGT reference sequences was used to assign V, D and J gene segments. For a sequence to be retained, a match of at least six nucleotides to both a V gene segment and a J gene segment was required. Rearrangements were called productive when the CDR3 lacked stop codons and stayed in frame with V and J; all others were non-productive. Following IMGT convention, CDR3 was defined as the stretch from the second conserved V-encoded cysteine up to the conserved J-encoded phenylalanine. The earlier analysis of approximately 500 of the donors excluded sequences that lacked an unambiguous match to a single V gene segment. In an earlier analysis of approximately 590 of the donors, a V segment was called functional when productive rearrangements were above 56.7%, and segregating when the standard deviation between donors exceeded 5%. A statistical classification framework was built to diagnose cytomegalovirus status from the catalog of TCR beta chain sequences. In a later analysis, TCR nucleotide sequences were compared against IMGT/GENE-DB human TR gene sequences so that V and J genes could be assigned. A later analysis assigned CDR3 sequences and most-parsimonious VDJ recombination scenarios with the TCRdist pipeline. In a later analysis, each TCR beta chain was defined by its CDR3 amino acid sequence together with its V-gene family, and reads lacking a unique V-gene family were excluded. As a way to deal with suspected cross-contamination and a sequencing artifact, a later analysis dropped approximately 590 nucleotide sequences that were highly shared and had low generation probability. A later analysis calculated a clonal expansion index for each public chain from normalized within-repertoire ranks of inferred template counts. A later analysis computed generation probabilities with a VDJ recombination model fitted to out-of-frame rearrangements, and checked the results against IGoR. Hypergeometric tests were used in a later analysis to score TCR-TCR, TCR-HLA and TCR-CMV co-occurrence, with a repertoire-size bias correction applied to the TCR pairs. A later analysis estimated false discovery rates by permuting HLA or CMV assignments 20 times. In a later analysis, co-occurring TCRs were grouped using DBSCAN, with TCRdist sequence similarity added in when clustering inside HLA-allele-positive subsets. Repertoires with fewer than 30,000 or more than 120,000 public chains were left out of co-occurrence clustering, as were roughly five repertoires with anomalous nucleotide sharing. TCRdb's version of the immuneACCESS table is confined to in-frame rearrangements and falls short of the full clone set. An unresolved V gene accounts for under half of the shortfall where checked; the remainder is of unknown origin. The V and J calls and clone size are taken from that table; D and trimming were inferred from the DNA. This sample comprises fewer than 200,000 clones, 75% to 80% of them detected only once. The top ten clones comprise around 2.8% of the sample.

Broader findings and caveats from the paper: While some public TCRs were present in many individuals, most TCR sequences turned up only very rarely across donors. According to a later analysis, most CMV-associated TCR beta chains appeared to be HLA-restricted, and the HLA associations seemed to be driven largely by CMV exposure. A further reported finding was that TCR beta sequences accurately predicted the HLA-A and HLA-B alleles for most subjects in the first cohort. Linkage disequilibrium might explain the correlated functional status among segregating V segments, but an unknown experimental factor could not be excluded. In a later analysis, several top co-occurrence clusters were reported to appear linked to parvovirus B19, influenza, CMV and Epstein-Barr virus. Broadly in line with IMGT annotations, most TCR beta V segments showed up in productive rearrangements about 87% or about 30% of the time in an earlier analysis of roughly 590 of the donors. According to the authors, the approach could potentially be generalized to other disease states and immunological phenotypes. HLA typing was unavailable for some donors at each locus, so association tests used only the typed subset. When HLA alleles, especially DR and DQ, strongly co-occurred, attributing TCR associations to individual alleles was difficult. Presence/absence analyses assumed roughly uniform sequencing depth across donors, an assumption that may not hold. The cohort was sequenced for TCR beta chains only, and without alpha or paired-chain data the features that could be detected were limited. Because counts were too low, around 17 rarely observed V segments, including chromosome 9 orphons, were left out of the earlier analysis of 587 of the donors. A later analysis associated 16,951 TCR beta sequences with specific HLA alleles at a false discovery rate of 0.05. In vitro tests confirmed that three of the cytomegalovirus-associated TCR beta chains recognize cytomegalovirus antigens. For the cohort, immune exposure information was limited to CMV serostatus. The 87-base-pair reads could not distinguish some IMGT-functional V segments, including TRBV6-2 and TRBV6-3, so those segments were excluded. According to a later analysis, TCR association rates differed among HLA loci, with DRB1 alleles showing the most associated TCRs and HLA-C alleles showing the fewest. In a later analysis, HLA-associated TCR beta chains were found to be more clonally expanded and to have lower generation probabilities than equally common non-associated chains. V-gene and J-gene trimming of TCR beta chains was associated with a missense DCLRE1C variant in a later genetic analysis, and the association was replicated in an independent cohort. A group of highly shared sequence variants was considered likely to be a technical artifact of the sequencing pipeline. The classifier was reported to diagnose cytomegalovirus status with high specificity and sensitivity in both the original cohort and the validation cohort. The study listed approximately 150 TCR beta chains as associated with cytomegalovirus. A later genetic analysis reported fewer N-insertions in productive TCRs among donors in an Asian-associated ancestry cluster than the roughly 650-donor mean.

In total, more than 500 healthy bone marrow donors made up the cohort. All cohort members were sampled while nominally healthy, although unrecorded immune exposures were likely present. The donor was CMV seropositive and belonged to the group of 270 or so seropositive cohort members. A peripheral blood sample was provided by each donor, and peripheral blood mononuclear cells were used for TCR beta sequencing. The Qiagen DNeasy Blood Extraction Kit was used to extract genomic DNA from the blood cell samples. The rearranged chain carries TRBV5-5 and TRBJ2-7, with an unclear D gene assignment. This clonotype originated in a woman aged 40 to 55 in good health and CMV-seropositive. The sample was PBMCs. The CDR3: CASSFSAPTREQYF. The nucleotide sequence is given as TGTGCCAGCAGCTTTTCCGCACCCACACGCGAGCAGTACTTC.